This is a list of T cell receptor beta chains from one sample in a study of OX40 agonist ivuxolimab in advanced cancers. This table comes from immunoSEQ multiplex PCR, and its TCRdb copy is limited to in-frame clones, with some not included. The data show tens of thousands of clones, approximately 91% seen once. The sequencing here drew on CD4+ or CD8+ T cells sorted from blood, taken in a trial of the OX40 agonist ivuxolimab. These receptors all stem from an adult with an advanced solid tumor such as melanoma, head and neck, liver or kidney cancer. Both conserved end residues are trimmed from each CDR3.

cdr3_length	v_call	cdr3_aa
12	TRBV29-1	SVEPRGMNTEAF
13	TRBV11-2	ASSLGGRITYEQY
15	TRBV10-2	ASSEIGSGLGGREQY
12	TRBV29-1	SVEGGTKGNEQF
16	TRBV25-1	ASSEFGLAGVLQGTQY
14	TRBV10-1	ASSGGSSGSRDEQF
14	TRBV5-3	ARSIPSGGSYNEQF
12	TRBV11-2	ASSLAPPLEGYT
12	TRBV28	ASSFLSGTDTQY
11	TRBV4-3	ASSLGAGGLQY
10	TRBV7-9	ASSPRVGEQF
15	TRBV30	AWRPLTSGSVVGELF
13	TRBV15	ATSRGGLGKYEQY
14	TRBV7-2	ASSRPGQGRFYEQY
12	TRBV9	ASSVAEDNYEQY
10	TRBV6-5	ASTLAGGELF
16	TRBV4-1	ASSQDRRRTGEMNEQF
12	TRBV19	ASSIGTVSYEQY
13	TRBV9	ASSVAGGFPNEQF
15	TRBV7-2	ASSRITIAGGSDTQY
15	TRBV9	ASSPISAGGPYNEQF
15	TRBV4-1	ASSQPSSSGRFYEQY
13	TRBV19	ASSPSDLTSNEQF
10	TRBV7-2	ASSLVGETQY
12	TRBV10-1	ASSERLAGDEQY
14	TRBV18	ASSPSSGRWSYEQY
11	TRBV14	ASSQYRGTEAF
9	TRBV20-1	SASSSREAF
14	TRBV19	ASSYFPTGADQPQH